Each of the 10 T cell receptor beta chains below was sequenced from the same sample in a study of blood T cell repertoires in COVID-19. This table comes from immunoSEQ multiplex PCR, and its TCRdb copy is limited to in-frame clones, with some not included. The data contain hundreds of thousands of clones, roughly 79% of them singletons. The sequencing sample was made of peripheral blood. These receptors came from a woman over 75 with acute or convalescent COVID-19.

In this sample, this clone turned up a few times. The V gene is TRBV6-2 or TRBV6-3, the J gene TRBJ2-5; D is perhaps TRBD2 (6 bases). V was shortened by 0 bases and J by 0 bases, with 8 bases between the two germline ends. The CDR3 sequence is 15 residues long. The germline gives CDR1 MNHEY, CDR2 SVGEGT. Here the CDR3 DNA reads TGTGCCAGCAGTTACTCTTGGGGGGACCAAGAGACCCAGTACTTC. Residues: CASSYSWGDQETQYF.

This clone was found a few times. The J gene is TRBJ2-2, the V gene TRBV29-1; D is possibly TRBD2 (6 bases). Germline CDR1 and CDR2: SQVTM and ANQGSEA. The V and J ends lost 4 bases and 4 bases respectively, with 7 bases between them. The CDR3 spans 12 residues. CDR3 coding DNA: TGCAGCGTTGGCGGGGTCACCGGGGAGCTGTTTTTT. Amino acids: CSVGGVTGELFF.

This clone appeared a single time. The V call is TRBV3-1 (or the pseudogene TRBV3-2), the J call TRBJ2-3, with 12 bases lining up with TRBD2. CDR3 length equals 17 residues. Per germline, CDR1 LGHDT and CDR2 YNNKEL (reference sequence). V gave up 5 bases and J gave up 6 bases; unmatched junction bases: 12. The CDR3 protein is CASSDDPGTSGLDTQYF. For the CDR3, the DNA is TGTGCCAGCAGCGACGACCCCGGGACTAGCGGGTTGGATACGCAGTATTTT.

This clone was seen once. V is TRBV29-1 and J is TRBJ1-2; possibly TRBD1 for D (5 bases). The CDR3 has 12 amino acids. The germline CDR1 and CDR2 sequences are SQVTM and ANQGSEA. Trimming pared 2 bases from V and 8 bases from J, leaving 12 bases between. The CDR3 loop reads CSVEKGAGGYTF. Written as DNA, the CDR3 is TGCAGCGTTGAAAAGGGCGCAGGGGGCTACACCTTC.

The rearrangement links TRBV9 to TRBJ1-2; TRBD1 matches at 8 bases. V shed 2 bases, J shed 2 bases, and the junction held 2 bases outside the gene matches. Per the germline V gene, CDR1 is SGDLS and CDR2 is YYNGEE. This CDR3 comprises 14 residues. The CDR3 sequence is CASSVGQENYGYTF. Written as DNA, the CDR3 is TGTGCCAGCAGCGTGGGACAGGAAAACTATGGCTACACCTTC.

The CDR3 region is CASRGQGYEQYF. The CDR3 nucleotides read TGTGCCAGCAGGGGACAGGGGTACGAGCAGTACTTC. The rearrangement links TRBV6-5 to TRBJ2-7, with 10 bases lining up with TRBD1. V shed 6 bases, J shed 4 bases, and the junction held 0 bases outside the gene matches. CDR3 length: 12 amino acids. Germline values: CDR1 MNHEY, CDR2 SVGAGI.

V gene TRBV6-5 combines with J gene TRBJ1-2; 9 bases fit TRBD1. Germline CDR1 is MNHEY and CDR2 is SVGAGI. This CDR3 spans 13 amino acids. With 4 bases clipped from V and 7 bases from J, the junction kept 4 bases outside the gene matches. The DNA for the CDR3 is TGTGCCAGCAGTTCCGGGACAGGGTTTGGCTACACCTTC. This encodes CASSSGTGFGYTF.

J is TRBJ1-1 and V is TRBV7-6, with D perhaps TRBD1 (5 bases). This CDR3 has 14 amino acids. Germline CDR1 reads SGHVS; CDR2 reads FNYEAQ. Trimming left V 1 base short and J 3 bases short, with 9 bases between. The CDR3 loop reads CASSLDPGDTEAFF. The CDR3 DNA reads as TGTGCCAGCAGCTTAGACCCGGGGGACACTGAAGCTTTCTTT.

The V and J genes are TRBV6-4 and TRBJ1-5; tentatively, D is TRBD1 (6 bases). The V gene lost 7 bases and the J gene lost 5 bases, with 15 bases spanning the gap. This CDR3 region has 14 residues. The germline gives CDR1 MRHNA, CDR2 SNTAGT. The CDR3 DNA reads TGTGCCAGCACCGACGGCAGGGGCGATCAGCCCCAGCATTTT. Residues: CASTDGRGDQPQHF.

This clone is a singleton in its sample. V usage is TRBV7-9 and J usage is TRBJ1-2; D ambiguous. The CDR3 has 12 amino acids. Trimming removed 1 base from V and 6 bases from J, with 6 bases in between. CDR1 is SEHNR, CDR2 FQNEAQ, per germline (reference sequence). The CDR3 reads CASSLVGDGYTF. CDR3 nucleotides: TGTGCCAGCAGCTTAGTCGGGGATGGCTACACCTTC. The full variable domain, with the rest looked up from reference TRBV7-9 and TRBJ1-2, is DTGVSQNPRHKITKRGQNVTFRCDPISEHNRLYWYRQTLGQGPEFLTYFQNEAQLEKSRLLSDRFSAERPKGSFSTLEIQRTEQGDSAMYLCASSLVGDGYTFGSGTRLTVV.